This is a list of T cell receptor beta chains from one sample in a study of radiotherapy plus CTLA-4 blockade in lung cancer. Profiled with immunoSEQ multiplex PCR; TCRdb holds only in-frame clones, not every one. The sample holds roughly 98,000 clones, approximately 78% seen once. The material sequenced was peripheral blood, taken from a patient treated with radiotherapy plus ipilimumab. These receptors were collected from a human donor with non-small cell lung cancer who had a partial response to radiotherapy plus ipilimumab. The CDR3 runs from the conserved cysteine through the conserved F or W. A D gene is named only where the DNA matches it firmly. A row's size may be missing; if present it is once, few, many or a size class.

d_call,clone_size,j_call,v_call,cdr3_nt,cdr3_aa
.,.,TRBJ2-2,TRBV7-6,TGTGCCAGCAGCCACTTTGGCGGCAGGAACACCGGGGAGCTGTTTTTT,CASSHFGGRNTGELFF
TRBD2,few,TRBJ2-5,TRBV19,TGTGCCAGTAGCCCGGGGGGGGGCTTGGGAGAGACCCAGTACTTC,CASSPGGGLGETQYF
.,.,TRBJ1-5,TRBV6-1,TGTGCCAGCAGTGAAAATCGAAGGGCAGGCGGGGCCCAGCATTTT,CASSENRRAGGAQHF
.,once,TRBJ1-2,TRBV2,TGTGCCAGCAACCCCAGAGGGGGGGGCCGGTATGGCTACACCTTC,CASNPRGGGRYGYTF
TRBD2,.,TRBJ2-1,TRBV30,TGTGCCTGGAGTGAACCGGGACTAGCGGGAGGTCCCTCCTACAATGAGCAGTTCTTC,CAWSEPGLAGGPSYNEQFF
.,once,TRBJ2-3,TRBV6-1,TGTGCCAGCATTCTACGGTCGGGTACAGATACGCAGTATTTT,CASILRSGTDTQYF
TRBD1,.,TRBJ2-7,TRBV28,TGTGCCAGCAGGACGACAGGGGGCCCACCCGAGCAGTACTTC,CASRTTGGPPEQYF
.,once,TRBJ1-5,TRBV5-1,TGCGCCAGCAGCTTGGGGGTGGGCAGGGATCAGCCCCAGCATTTT,CASSLGVGRDQPQHF
TRBD2,.,TRBJ2-1,TRBV7-2,TGTGCCAGCAGCTTAACACCGACTAGCGGGTACAATGAGCAGTTCTTC,CASSLTPTSGYNEQFF
.,.,TRBJ1-4,TRBV5-1,TGCGCCAGCAGCCTTCAGGGGAGGGATGAAAAACTGTTTTTT,CASSLQGRDEKLFF
.,.,TRBJ2-5,TRBV11-2,TGTGCCAGCAGCTTAGCCCCGGGAAGGGAGACCCAGTACTTC,CASSLAPGRETQYF
TRBD2,.,TRBJ2-3,TRBV5-1,TGCGCCAGCAGCGGGACTAGCGGGAGAGGAGATACGCAGTATTTT,CASSGTSGRGDTQYF
.,.,TRBJ1-4,TRBV5-6,TGTGCCAGCAGAAGAGGGACTAATGAAAAACTGTTTTTT,CASRRGTNEKLFF
.,once,TRBJ2-4,TRBV11-2,TGTGCCAGCAGCTTGCTAGTTGGGGCCAAAAACATTCAGTACTTC,CASSLLVGAKNIQYF
TRBD2,few,TRBJ2-4,TRBV7-2,TGTGCCAGCAGCCTAGCGGGAGGGGTTCTACAAAACATTCAGTACTTC,CASSLAGGVLQNIQYF
.,.,TRBJ2-5,TRBV6-6,TGTGCCAGCAGCGCCTCGAGGAGCTCAGAGACCCAGTACTTC,CASSASRSSETQYF
.,few,TRBJ2-7,TRBV6-4,TGTGCCAGCACCCTTAGCGGCAGCTCCTACGAGCAGTACTTC,CASTLSGSSYEQYF
.,once,TRBJ2-2,TRBV5-4,TGTGCCAGCGGAGTACCCGGGGAGCTGTTTTTT,CASGVPGELFF
.,.,TRBJ2-7,TRBV28,TGTGCCAGCAGTTTATGGGAGCGGGACAGGAGCTCCTACGAGCAGTACTTC,CASSLWERDRSSYEQYF
.,.,TRBJ2-3,TRBV9,TGTGCCAGCAGCGTAGATCTTAGCGGAACCAAAGATACGCAGTATTTT,CASSVDLSGTKDTQYF
.,.,TRBJ1-1,TRBV10-3,TGTGCCATCAGTGAGACGGGGGTTAACACTGAAGCTTTCTTT,CAISETGVNTEAFF
.,once,TRBJ2-7,TRBV7-8,TGTGCCAGCAGCTCCTTTTACGAGCAGTACTTC,CASSSFYEQYF